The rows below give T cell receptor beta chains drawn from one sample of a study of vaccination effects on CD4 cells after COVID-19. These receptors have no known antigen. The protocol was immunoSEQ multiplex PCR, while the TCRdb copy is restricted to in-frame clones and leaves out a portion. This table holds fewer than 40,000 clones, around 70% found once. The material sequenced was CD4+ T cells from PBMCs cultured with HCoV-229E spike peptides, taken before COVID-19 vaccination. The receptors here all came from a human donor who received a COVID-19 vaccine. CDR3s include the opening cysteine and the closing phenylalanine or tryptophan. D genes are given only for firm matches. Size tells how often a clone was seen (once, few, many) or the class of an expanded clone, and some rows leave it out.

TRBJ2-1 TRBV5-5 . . TGTGCCAGCATCCACTCGGACGTGGAGCAGTTCTTC CASIHSDVEQFF
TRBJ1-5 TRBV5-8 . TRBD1 TGTGCCAGCAGCTGGGGACAGGGGAATCAGCCCCAGCATTTT CASSWGQGNQPQHF
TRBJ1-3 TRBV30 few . TGTGCCTGGAGTGTAATGGGGGCGTCTGGAAACACCATATATTTT CAWSVMGASGNTIYF
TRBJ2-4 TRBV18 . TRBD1 TGTGCCAGCTCGCTGACGGGACAGGGGTTAGGAGTTCAGTACTTC CASSLTGQGLGVQYF
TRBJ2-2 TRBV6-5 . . TGTGCCAGCAGTTATGGGGCCGGGGAGCTGTTTTTT CASSYGAGELFF
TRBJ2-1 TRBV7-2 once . TGTGCCAGCAGCTTGGCCACAGGGCGTAATGAGCAGTTCTTC CASSLATGRNEQFF
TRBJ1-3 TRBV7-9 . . TGTGCCAGCAGCCTCGGGAACTCTGGAAACACCATATATTTT CASSLGNSGNTIYF
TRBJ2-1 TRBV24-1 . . TGTGCCACCAGTAGCAGAGGGGAGCAGTTCTTC CATSSRGEQFF
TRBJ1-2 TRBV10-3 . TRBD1 TGTGCCATCAGTGAGGGACAGGGGACTAACTATGGCTACACCTTC CAISEGQGTNYGYTF
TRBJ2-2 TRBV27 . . TGTGCCAGCAGTCCTACCCGGACTCTTAAGAACACCGGGGAGCTGTTTTTT CASSPTRTLKNTGELFF
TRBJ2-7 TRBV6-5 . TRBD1 TGTGCCAGCAGGATGACAGGGAACCACGAGCAGTACTTC CASRMTGNHEQYF
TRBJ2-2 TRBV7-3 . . TGTGCCAGCAGCCAAGCAGGGTCCGGGGAGCTGTTTTTT CASSQAGSGELFF
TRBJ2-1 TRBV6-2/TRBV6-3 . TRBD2 TGTGCCAGCAGTTACTCTGGTAGCGGGGGGGCGACGCAGTTCTTC CASSYSGSGGATQFF
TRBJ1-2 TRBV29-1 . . TGCAGCACCACAGGTGGCGCAGTCAGTGGCTACACCTTC CSTTGGAVSGYTF
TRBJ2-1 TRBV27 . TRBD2 TGTGCCAGCAGTTTACTAGCGGGGGAGGTTCGGTTCTTC CASSLLAGEVRFF
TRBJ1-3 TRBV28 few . TGTGCCAGCAGTTTTAAGGGGTGGGGAAACACCATATATTTT CASSFKGWGNTIYF
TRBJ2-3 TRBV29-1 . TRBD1 TGCAGCGTTGGGGACAGGGATACGCAGTATTTT CSVGDRDTQYF
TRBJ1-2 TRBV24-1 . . TGTGCCACCAGTGACGACGACTATGGCTACACCTTC CATSDDDYGYTF
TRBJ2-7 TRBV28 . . TGTGCCAGCAGTTTCGACGGAGCCTACGAGCAGTACTTC CASSFDGAYEQYF
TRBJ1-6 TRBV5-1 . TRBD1 TGCGCCAGCAGCTTTGTACAGGGGAATTCACCCCTCCACTTT CASSFVQGNSPLHF
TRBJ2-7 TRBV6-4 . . TGTGCCAGCAGTCGGTCAGGCGGTTTGAGCTCCTACGAGCAGTACTTC CASSRSGGLSSYEQYF
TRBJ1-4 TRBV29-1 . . TGCAGCGTTGAAGAGGGAGGGAATACCGTAAAACTGTTTTTT CSVEEGGNTVKLFF
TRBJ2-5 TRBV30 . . TGTGCCTGGAGTTGGAGGGGGCGGCGTAGAGGGACCCAGTACTTC CAWSWRGRRRGTQYF
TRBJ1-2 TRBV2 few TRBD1 TGTGCCAGCAGCTCCTGGACAGGCAACTATGGCTACACCTTC CASSSWTGNYGYTF
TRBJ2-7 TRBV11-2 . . TGTGCCAGCAGCCCCCGGAGGGGCTACTACGAGCAGTACTTC CASSPRRGYYEQYF
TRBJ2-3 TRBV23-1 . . TGCGCCAGCAGTCCTGGGGGGGGCGAAACAGATACGCAGTATTTT CASSPGGGETDTQYF
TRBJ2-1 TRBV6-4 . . TGTGCCAGCAGTCACGGCTACTTTAATGAGCAGTTCTTC CASSHGYFNEQFF
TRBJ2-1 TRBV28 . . TGTGCCAGCAGTTTATACGGGCGGCAGGCCTACAATGAGCAGTTCTTC CASSLYGRQAYNEQFF
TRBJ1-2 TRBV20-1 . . TGCAGTGCTAGTCCAGGCGTCTATGGCTACACCTTC CSASPGVYGYTF
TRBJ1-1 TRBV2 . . TGTGCCAGCAGGGAAGACACAACCCTCACTGAAGCTTTCTTT CASREDTTLTEAFF
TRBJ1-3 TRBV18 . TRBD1 TGTGCCAGCTCACCACCGCTGCGACAGGGGGCTTCTGGAAACACCATATATTTT CASSPPLRQGASGNTIYF
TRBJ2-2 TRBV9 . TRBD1 TGTGCCAGCAGCTCGACGGGACAGCTAACCGGGGAGCTGTTTTTT CASSSTGQLTGELFF
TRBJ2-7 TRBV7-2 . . TGTGCCAGCAGCTCTACGGCGTTCGAGCAGTACTTC CASSSTAFEQYF
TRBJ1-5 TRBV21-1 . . TGTGCCAGCAGCAATCAAGACAGGGACAATCAGCCCCAGCATTTT CASSNQDRDNQPQHF
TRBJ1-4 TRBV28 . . TGTGCCAGCAGACGATCCGGGACGCGTAGTGAAAAACTGTTTTTT CASRRSGTRSEKLFF
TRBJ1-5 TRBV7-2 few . TGTGCCAGCAGCCCAGGGGTGGCCTCGGGCCAGCCCCAGCATTTT CASSPGVASGQPQHF
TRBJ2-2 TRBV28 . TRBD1 TGTGCCAGCAGTCGGGACAGACTAAACACCGGGGAGCTGTTTTTT CASSRDRLNTGELFF
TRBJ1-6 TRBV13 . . TGTGCCAGCAGCTTAGCCTTTAGGGGTTCACCCCTCCACTTT CASSLAFRGSPLHF
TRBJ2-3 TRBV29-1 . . TGCAGCGTTGAACTGGGCCCAGATACGCAGTATTTT CSVELGPDTQYF
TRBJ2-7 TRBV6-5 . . TGTGCCAGCTTTGGTTGGTACACCTACGAGCAGTACTTC CASFGWYTYEQYF
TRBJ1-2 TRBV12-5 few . TGTGCTAGTGGTTCTAGTGCAGGGAGGGGCTACACCTTC CASGSSAGRGYTF
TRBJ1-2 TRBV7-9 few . TGTGCCAGCAGCTTTGGGCAGAACTATGGCTACACCTTC CASSFGQNYGYTF